This T cell receptor beta chain was obtained from a study of T cell changes during pregnancy in multiple sclerosis. The table came from immunoSEQ multiplex PCR; TCRdb's copy has only in-frame clones and leaves some out. The table records around 21,000 clones, roughly 90% of them present only once. Germline CDR1 is PRHDT and CDR2 is FYEKMQ (reference sequence). V was pared by 3 bases and J by 4 bases, with 10 bases between. The CDR3 covers 14 residues. This chain uses TRBV13 with TRBJ2-1; TRBD2 might be the D (5 bases). This material consisted of CD8+ T cells from peripheral blood mononuclear cells, taken in the third trimester of pregnancy. This receptor was obtained from a female donor in good health, enrolled as a control in a pregnancy study. The CDR3 DNA is TGTGCCAGCAGCTTCGGGAAGGGATACAATGAGCAGTTCTTC. Amino acid sequence: CASSFGKGYNEQFF.